The sequence of this TCR beta chain was determined in a study of T cell responses to AZD1222 COVID-19 vaccine (dated by TCRdb to the early 2020s). For context, the study as a whole: A total of about 230 trial participants underwent TCR sequencing, of whom approximately 210 received two doses of AZD1222 and about 26 received two doses of the MenACWY control vaccine. Enrollment into the trials was organized by age into subgroups of 18-55, 56-69 and 70-plus years, and those subgroups contained roughly 150, 30 and 60 TCR-sequenced participants, respectively.

Details on this clone: What this receptor recognizes is not known. No quality values exist for individual bases; no much larger clone is one base distant.

Taken from cysteine to phenylalanine, the CDR3 has 15 residues. Only the CDR3 region is kept as DNA, spanning 45 bases read in frame from base 1. CDR1 is given as SEHNR and CDR2 as FQNEAQ, both from the germline V gene (reference sequence). The V and J ends are trimmed by 5 bases and 8 bases, leaving 18 bases between them. The CDR3 regions of human TCRbeta chains were subjected to immunosequencing. Per the source publication's procedure: TCRs in the repertoires were compared against a reference library of SARS-CoV-2-specific TCRs that had been generated with the MIRA antigen-specificity platform. Breadth was defined as the fraction of unique TCRs that were SARS-CoV-2-associated, and depth was defined as the fraction of total T cells that were SARS-CoV-2-associated. Each spike-specific TCR was assigned to its reactive spike region and to a CD4 or CD8 class using the MIRA data. Log10-transformed breadth and depth values were compared by one-way ANOVA with Sidak's multiple comparisons tests. TCRdb holds this immuneACCESS table with in-frame rearrangements only. Some clones are missing; in checked studies, unresolved V genes explain under half, and the rest has no known cause. V and J calls and clone size follow that table, whereas D and trimming were derived from the DNA. This sample gives over 110,000 clones in total; roughly 90% of them show up just once. The ten largest clonotypes hold about 1.5% of the sample.

In light of the paper, this sample's time point label describes: about 28 days (+/-7) after the second vaccine dose. AZD1222 recipients given second doses at about 4 weeks or at about 12 weeks were pooled, since spike-specific TCR depth and breadth were not found to differ between the two schedules. Samples from vaccinated people were obtained from the UK trials COV001 and COV002, which included a single-blind randomized controlled phase 2/3 trial of AZD1222 (ChAdOx1 nCoV-19) in healthy adults. For TCRbeta chain sequencing, PBMC samples were collected from trial participants at day 0 and at day 28 after the second dose. The research as a whole found: Conclusions about previously exposed vaccinees are limited, since just 6 or 7 AZD1222 recipients were seropositive for SARS-CoV-2 at baseline. The vaccine-associated CD4 TCRs covered the entire spike protein, and the dominant responses fell in regions 160-218 and 743-854. Most participants were white British and females outnumbered males, and the authors suggested that clonal diversity may have been underestimated. Because no day 14 peak-response samples were available, the repertoires could be characterized only after the peak T cell response. Reportedly, close to half of the unique spike-specific TCRs recognized epitopes lying outside the regions that are mutated in the B.1.351 and B.1.1.7 variants. The 56-69-year group was small, and its depth increase did not reach significance, likely because of low power. A significant rise in spike-specific TCR breadth and depth was observed after two AZD1222 doses relative to day 0 and relative to MenACWY recipients.

This receptor was identified in an adult who received the AZD1222 COVID-19 vaccine. The sequenced sample was peripheral blood, obtained 28 days after the second AZD1222 dose. The chain uses TRBV7-9 and TRBJ1-4, with TRBD1 as a weak D call on 5 bases. This receptor carries the CDR3 CASSRVRRGGEKLFF. The bases read TGTGCCAGCAGCCGCGTACGAAGGGGTGGGGAAAAACTGTTTTTT.